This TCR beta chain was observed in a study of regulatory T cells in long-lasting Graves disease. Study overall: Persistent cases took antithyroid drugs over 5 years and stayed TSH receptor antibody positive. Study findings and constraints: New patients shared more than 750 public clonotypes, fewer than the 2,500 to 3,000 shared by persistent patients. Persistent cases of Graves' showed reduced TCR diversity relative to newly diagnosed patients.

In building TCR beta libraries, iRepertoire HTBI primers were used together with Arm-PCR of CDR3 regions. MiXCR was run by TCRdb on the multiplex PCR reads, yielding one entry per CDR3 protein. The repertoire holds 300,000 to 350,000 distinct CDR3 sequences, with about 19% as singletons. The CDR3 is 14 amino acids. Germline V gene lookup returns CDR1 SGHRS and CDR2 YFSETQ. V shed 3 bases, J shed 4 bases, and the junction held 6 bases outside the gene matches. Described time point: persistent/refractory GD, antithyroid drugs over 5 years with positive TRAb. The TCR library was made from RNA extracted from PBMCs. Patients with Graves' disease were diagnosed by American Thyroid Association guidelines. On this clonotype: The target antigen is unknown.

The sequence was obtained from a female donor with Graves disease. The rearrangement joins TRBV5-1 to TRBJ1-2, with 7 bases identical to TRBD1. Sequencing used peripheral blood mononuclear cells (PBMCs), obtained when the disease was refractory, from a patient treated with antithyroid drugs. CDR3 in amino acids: CASSSTTGVYGYTF. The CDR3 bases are TGCGCCAGCAGCTCGACAACAGGGGTCTATGGCTACACCTTC.